This is a list of T cell receptor beta chains from one sample in a study of cytomegalovirus exposure and HLA in healthy donors. The repertoire was sequenced with immunoSEQ multiplex PCR; TCRdb's copy has only in-frame clones and lacks some. The sample has over 100,000 clones; approximately 76% are singletons. The material sequenced was PBMCs. These receptors all come from a woman aged 50 to 65 in good health and CMV-seropositive. CDR3s include the opening cysteine and the closing phenylalanine or tryptophan. The order of the fields is V gene, D gene, clone size, J gene, CDR3 DNA, CDR3 protein. The D gene is left open where the match is weak. Clone size is not always given. Where it is, it says once, few, many or a class for expanded clones.

V: TRBV25-1; D: NA; size: NA; J: TRBJ2-6; DNA: TGTGCCAGCACTAGCTCTGGGGCCAACGTCCTGACTTTC; CDR3: CASTSSGANVLTF
V: TRBV5-1; D: NA; size: NA; J: TRBJ2-4; DNA: TGCGCCAGCAGCTTGGACCCAGCCAAAAACAGTCAGTACTTC; CDR3: CASSLDPAKNSQYF
V: TRBV5-1; D: TRBD2; size: NA; J: TRBJ2-1; DNA: TGCGCCAGCAGCTCCTTGGGGACTAGCGGGGGCCCGGAGCAGTTCTTC; CDR3: CASSSLGTSGGPEQFF
V: TRBV19; D: NA; size: NA; J: TRBJ1-1; DNA: TGTGCCAGTAGTCCACACGTCCAGGGAGGGCCTGAAGCTTTCTTT; CDR3: CASSPHVQGGPEAFF
V: TRBV27; D: TRBD1; size: NA; J: TRBJ1-2; DNA: TGTGCCAGCAGCCAGAGGACAGGTAGCTATGGCTACACCTTC; CDR3: CASSQRTGSYGYTF
V: TRBV19; D: TRBD2; size: NA; J: TRBJ2-7; DNA: TGTGCCAGTAGTCCCTGGAGGAGCGGGGTCCTCTACGAGCAGTACTTC; CDR3: CASSPWRSGVLYEQYF
V: TRBV5-1; D: NA; size: NA; J: TRBJ1-4; DNA: TGCGCCAGCAGCCTCGGACAGACCTCAGACGACACCGAAAAACTGTTTTTT; CDR3: CASSLGQTSDDTEKLFF
V: TRBV6-1; D: TRBD2; size: NA; J: TRBJ2-5; DNA: TGTGCCAGCACTCGGACTAGCGGGGGTGGGGAGACCCAGTACTTC; CDR3: CASTRTSGGGETQYF
V: TRBV6-4; D: NA; size: NA; J: TRBJ2-3; DNA: TGTGCCAGCAGAGGGGGGGGAGGGGGCACAGATACGCAGTATTTT; CDR3: CASRGGGGGTDTQYF
V: TRBV5-4; D: NA; size: NA; J: TRBJ1-4; DNA: TGTGCCAGCAGCTCCGGTTCGGGGGAAAAACTGTTTTTT; CDR3: CASSSGSGEKLFF
V: TRBV27; D: TRBD1; size: NA; J: TRBJ2-1; DNA: TGTGCCAGCATCCGACAGGGTCTAAATGAGCAGTTCTTC; CDR3: CASIRQGLNEQFF
V: TRBV9; D: NA; size: NA; J: TRBJ1-4; DNA: TGTGCCAGCAGCGTAGGGTGGGGGCGTAATGAAAAACTGTTTTTT; CDR3: CASSVGWGRNEKLFF
V: TRBV6-5; D: NA; size: NA; J: TRBJ1-2; DNA: TGTGCCAGCAGTTACTCGGGCCGACGGGGGTATGGCTACACCTTC; CDR3: CASSYSGRRGYGYTF
V: TRBV2; D: NA; size: NA; J: TRBJ2-7; DNA: TGTGCCAGCGGCCGGGACTTCACCTACGAGCAGTACTTC; CDR3: CASGRDFTYEQYF
V: TRBV27; D: TRBD2; size: NA; J: TRBJ2-7; DNA: TGTGCCAGCAGTTTAGGACTAGCGGGGGGGGCGAGGGCCCCCTACGAGCAGTACTTC; CDR3: CASSLGLAGGARAPYEQYF
V: TRBV7-2; D: NA; size: NA; J: TRBJ1-2; DNA: TGTGCCAGCAGCTTAGCAGGGGCCAACTATGGCTACACCTTC; CDR3: CASSLAGANYGYTF
V: TRBV6-1; D: NA; size: NA; J: TRBJ2-7; DNA: TGTGCCAGCACGTGGGCCCCGAGCCAGGGCGAGCAGTACTTC; CDR3: CASTWAPSQGEQYF
V: TRBV7-2; D: NA; size: NA; J: TRBJ2-3; DNA: TGTGCCAGCAGCATACTACTAGCGGAGGCGTACAGGGGCACGCAGTATTTT; CDR3: CASSILLAEAYRGTQYF
V: TRBV6-5; D: NA; size: few; J: TRBJ1-2; DNA: TGTGCCAGCAGTTCCCCAGGAGGGCTCTATGGCTACACCTTC; CDR3: CASSSPGGLYGYTF
V: TRBV7-6; D: NA; size: NA; J: TRBJ1-1; DNA: TGTGCCAGCCAGGGGTTTTTGAACACTGAAGCTTTCTTT; CDR3: CASQGFLNTEAFF
V: TRBV7-9; D: TRBD1; size: once; J: TRBJ2-1; DNA: TGTGCCAGCAGCTTCACAGGGGGTGTATGGGAGCAGTTCTTC; CDR3: CASSFTGGVWEQFF
V: TRBV5-1; D: NA; size: NA; J: TRBJ2-2; DNA: TGCGCCAGCAGCATCGGACACTACACCGGGGAGCTGTTTTTT; CDR3: CASSIGHYTGELFF
V: TRBV18; D: NA; size: few; J: TRBJ1-2; DNA: TGTGCCAGCTCACCACCCGCCCAGGGCGACTATGGCTACACCTTC; CDR3: CASSPPAQGDYGYTF
V: TRBV2; D: NA; size: NA; J: TRBJ1-3; DNA: TGTGCCAGGACCCCGCACAGGGTGGGCTCACCCATGTCCGGAAACACCATATATTTT; CDR3: CARTPHRVGSPMSGNTIYF
V: TRBV19; D: NA; size: NA; J: TRBJ2-1; DNA: TGTGCCAGTAGTATGGAGGAAGCTCCCTACAATGAGCAGTTCTTC; CDR3: CASSMEEAPYNEQFF
V: TRBV19; D: TRBD1; size: NA; J: TRBJ1-2; DNA: TGTGCCAGTAGTGCTGGGACAGGGGGCGCCTTCCATGGCTACACCTTC; CDR3: CASSAGTGGAFHGYTF
V: TRBV7-2; D: NA; size: NA; J: TRBJ1-1; DNA: TGTGCCAGCAGCTTAGAAAGGGGGAGTGAAGCTTTCTTT; CDR3: CASSLERGSEAFF
V: TRBV5-4; D: TRBD2; size: NA; J: TRBJ2-2; DNA: TGTGCCAGCAGCCACGGACTAGGAGCGAACACCGGGGAGCTGTTTTTT; CDR3: CASSHGLGANTGELFF
V: TRBV5-4; D: TRBD1; size: NA; J: TRBJ1-1; DNA: TGTGCCAGCAGCAAACTCGGACAGGTCGGGAACACTGAAGCTTTCTTT; CDR3: CASSKLGQVGNTEAFF
V: TRBV6-1; D: TRBD2; size: NA; J: TRBJ2-2; DNA: TGTGCCAGCAGTGAACGGGGGGTGAACACCGGGGAGCTGTTTTTT; CDR3: CASSERGVNTGELFF
V: TRBV5-1; D: NA; size: once; J: TRBJ1-1; DNA: TGCGCCAGCAGCTTCCTCGACAGAAACACTGAAGCTTTCTTT; CDR3: CASSFLDRNTEAFF